Following are 29 T cell receptor beta chains from one sample sequenced in a study of blood T cells in healthy people across ages. Primed by a sample-barcoded 5' primer and a J-beta primer mix, a second PCR proceeded for about 6 to 11 cycles. MiXCR, applied by TCRdb to the 5' RACE reads, yields one record per CDR3 protein. The sample shows just under 900,000 distinct CDR3 sequences, 29% of them seen only once. Specimen: blood. These receptors originate from a woman aged 80 or older in good health.

This clonotype was counted at least ten times. This rearrangement joins TRBV6-2 or TRBV6-3 to TRBJ2-1; unclear D gene. Trimming cost V 0 bases and J 0 bases, with 12 bases left between them. Germline loops: CDR1 MNHEY, CDR2 SVGEGT. The CDR3 is 17 residues long. CDR3 region: CASSYSPSYSSYNEQFF. CDR3 nucleotides: TGTGCCAGCAGTTACTCCCCCAGCTACAGCTCCTACAATGAGCAGTTCTTC.

This clonotype was detected many times. The chain combines TRBV7-2 with TRBJ2-7; a weak D match, TRBD2 (7 bases). V was shortened by 5 bases and J by 1 base, with 21 bases between the two germline ends. From germline, CDR1 is SGHTA and CDR2 FQGNSA. CDR3 length: 17 amino acids. DNA for the CDR3: TGTGCCAGCAGCCCCCTTTGGGGGGGGCGCGGATCCTACGAGCAGTACTTC. This gives the protein CASSPLWGGRGSYEQYF.

In its sample, this clonotype was seen many times. The chain is built from TRBV27 and TRBJ2-5; no reliable D call. V lost 5 bases and J lost 5, with 6 bases in between. In germline, CDR1 is MNHEY, CDR2 SMNVEV (reference sequence). The CDR3 is made up of 11 amino acids. CDR3 in amino acids: CASSNSETQYF. The DNA for the CDR3 is TGTGCCAGCAGTAATTCGGAGACCCAGTACTTC.

Regarding this clonotype: The junction does not match germline at one end; this may be a read error. The chain joins TRBV5-1 to TRBJ2-7; 9 nucleotides align to TRBD1. Germline assignment: CDR1 SGHRS and CDR2 YFSETQ. The CDR3 loop spans 13 amino acids. CDR3 DNA sequence: TGCACCAGCAGCGCCGGACAGGGGTACGAGCAGTACTTC. Translated, it gives CTSSAGQGYEQYF.

This chain joins TRBV13 and TRBJ2-7; 7 nucleotides agree with TRBD2. Germline V gives CDR1 PRHDT, CDR2 FYEKMQ (reference sequence). CDR3 length: 14 amino acids. The V segment lost 4 bases and the J segment 2 bases; nucleotides outside the gene matches: 5. The CDR3 DNA reads as TGTGCCAGCAGCTCGGGCGGGAGCCCCTACGAGCAGTACTTC. It is translated as CASSSGGSPYEQYF.

This clonotype came up many times. The chain links TRBV29-1 to TRBJ1-2; weak D call: TRBD1 (5 bases). This CDR3 region has 11 residues. The germline gives CDR1 SQVTM, CDR2 ANQGSEA. Trimming took 6 bases from V and 4 from J, leaving 9 bases between them. The DNA for the CDR3 is TGCAGCGTGGGGGAACCCTATGGCTACACCTTC. This codes for CSVGEPYGYTF.

The chain is built from TRBV6-2 or TRBV6-3 and TRBJ1-6, with TRBD1 as a possible D gene (6 bases). The CDR3 loop spans 13 amino acids. Germline V gives CDR1 MNHEY, CDR2 SVGEGT. Between the trimmed V and J ends, which lost 9 bases and 6 bases, there was a span of 12 bases. The CDR3 here is CASGQPFNSPLHF. The CDR3 DNA is TGTGCCAGTGGACAGCCCTTTAATTCACCCCTCCACTTT.

The chain couples TRBV30 to TRBJ1-2; TRBD1 matches 10 bases. The CDR3 loop spans 13 amino acids. Germline CDR1 GTSNPN, CDR2 SVGIG (reference sequence). V lost 0 bases to trimming and J lost 8 bases; unmatched junction nucleotides: 3. CDR3 region: CAWSVGTGDGYTF. The DNA of the CDR3 is TGTGCCTGGAGTGTAGGGACAGGGGACGGCTACACCTTC.

This clonotype has a count of ten or more. This sequence joins TRBV7-2 and TRBJ2-3; TRBD2 agrees at 10 bases. After removal of 1 base from V and 6 bases from J, the junction contained 7 bases not matched to a gene. CDR1 is SGHTA, CDR2 FQGNSA, per germline. The CDR3 contains 16 residues. For the CDR3, the DNA is TGTGCCAGCAGCTTAGGCAGCGGGGGGGCCCGGGATACGCAGTATTTT. It translates to CASSLGSGGARDTQYF.

This clonotype came up many times. The genes are TRBV2 and TRBJ2-3; 9 bases agree with TRBD1. V lost 6 bases and J lost 5; bases outside the gene matches: 9. CDR3 length equals 15 residues. The germline V gene encodes CDR1 SNHLY and CDR2 FYNNEI. The CDR3 bases are TGTGCCAGCAGCCCTCCGGGACAGGGAGTAGATACGCAGTATTTT. Encoded protein: CASSPPGQGVDTQYF.

This chain connects TRBV12-3 or TRBV12-4 to TRBJ1-2; D gene ambiguous. Trimming removed 3 bases at V and 4 bases at J, with 9 bases between. The CDR3 is made up of 13 amino acids. The CDR3 loop reads CASSFAGSYGYTF. CDR3 bases: TGTGCCAGCAGTTTCGCCGGCTCCTATGGCTACACCTTC.

This chain links TRBV11-2 with TRBJ2-2; D remains unclear. The germline V gene encodes CDR1 SGHAT and CDR2 FQNNGV. The V end lost 1 base, the J end lost 3 bases, and 12 bases lay between the germline ends. The CDR3 is 16 amino acids. CDR3 amino acids: CASSLVLYSYTGELFF. The CDR3, as DNA: TGTGCCAGCAGCTTAGTTTTATACAGCTACACCGGGGAGCTGTTTTTT.

This clonotype came up many times. The chain is built from TRBV10-3 and TRBJ2-1; 8 nucleotides align to TRBD2. The germline V gene encodes CDR1 ENHRY and CDR2 SYGVKD. There are 14 residues in the CDR3. Trimming took 3 bases from V and 8 from J; bases not matched to a gene: 6. CDR3 sequence: CAISDLAGGHEQFF. CDR3 DNA: TGTGCCATCAGTGATCTCGCGGGGGGCCATGAGCAGTTCTTC.

CDR3 sequence reads: CASSVWQEGGYTF. The CDR3 DNA reads as TGTGCCAGCAGTGTTTGGCAGGAAGGCGGCTACACCTTC. V gene TRBV2 combines with J gene TRBJ1-2; no reliable D call. With 4 bases removed from V and 8 bases from J, the gap between germline ends came to 14 bases. Germline V gene lookup returns CDR1 SNHLY and CDR2 FYNNEI. CDR3 length: 13 residues.

On this clonotype itself: A much larger clone is a single base away; this may be a read error. V gene TRBV12-3 or TRBV12-4 combines with J gene TRBJ2-1, with D tentatively TRBD1 (6 bases). This CDR3 is 13 amino acids long. The CDR3 region is CAGSVQGANEQFF. Written as DNA, the CDR3 is TGTGCCGGCAGCGTACAGGGTGCGAATGAGCAGTTCTTC.

The J gene is TRBJ2-7, the V gene TRBV5-1, with D perhaps TRBD1 (6 bases). Trimming cost V 4 bases and J 6 bases, with 17 bases left between them. Germline CDR1 SGHRS, CDR2 YFSETQ. The CDR3 sequence is 14 residues long. This CDR3 is CASSGSGHLLEQYF. CDR3 in DNA: TGCGCCAGCAGCGGGTCGGGACACCTCCTCGAGCAGTACTTC.

This clonotype occurred many times. CDR3 sequence reads: CASSLGRQTTYNEQFF. The CDR3 DNA sequence: TGTGCCAGCAGCTTAGGAAGGCAGACCACCTACAATGAGCAGTTCTTC. The rearrangement joins TRBV7-2 to TRBJ2-1; D not resolved. V was clipped by 1 base and J by 2 bases, with 12 bases between them. Germline V CDR1 and CDR2: SGHTA, FQGNSA. The CDR3 consists of 16 residues.

A word on this clonotype: A much larger clone sits a single nucleotide away, making a read error possible. The chain employs TRBV28 and TRBJ2-5; a weak D match, TRBD2 (6 bases). The germline V and J ends were trimmed by 6 bases and 7 bases, with 18 bases remaining between them. Per germline, CDR1 MDHEN and CDR2 SYDVKM. The CDR3 spans 14 residues. CDR3 loop: CASRTTGGRRTQYF. In DNA, the CDR3 is TGTGCCAGCAGAACTACCGGGGGACGCAGGACCCAGTACTTC.

There are many counts of this clonotype. This chain joins TRBV13 and TRBJ2-7; TRBD1 agrees at 8 bases. CDR1 PRHDT and CDR2 FYEKMQ come from the germline V gene (reference sequence). The CDR3 is made up of 16 amino acids. V was clipped by 5 bases and J by 3 bases; unmatched bases: 12. For the CDR3, the DNA is TGTGCCAGCAGCCCGATCCCAGGGGGCGGTCACTACGAGCAGTACTTC. Its translation is CASSPIPGGGHYEQYF.

The V and J genes are TRBV2 and TRBJ2-5; the match to TRBD2 covers 11 bases. The trim removed 2 bases at V and 5 bases at J, leaving 7 bases unmatched. Germline loops: CDR1 SNHLY, CDR2 FYNNEI. This CDR3 is built from 16 residues. The CDR3 protein is CASSELLAGGRETQYF. The DNA of the CDR3 is TGTGCCAGCAGTGAATTGTTAGCGGGGGGGCGGGAGACCCAGTACTTC.

This chain connects TRBV27 to TRBJ1-1, with 8 bases aligning to TRBD1. The V gene's germline CDR1 is MNHEY and CDR2 SMNVEV (reference sequence). Trimming cost V 5 bases and J 1 base; bases outside gene matches: 3. The CDR3 extends over 14 amino acids. This CDR3 is CASSRTGRNTEAFF. CDR3 coding DNA: TGTGCCAGCAGTCGGACAGGGCGGAACACTGAAGCTTTCTTT.

This clonotype was detected many times. In nucleotides, the CDR3 is TGTGCCAGCAGTGGCCCTCCCCCGGTCCTAACCCAGTACTTC. Protein sequence: CASSGPPPVLTQYF. J is TRBJ2-5 and V is TRBV6-4, with D uncertain. The CDR3 consists of 14 residues. Germline assignment: CDR1 MRHNA and CDR2 SNTAGT. The V gene lost 4 bases and the J gene lost 8 bases, with 17 bases spanning the gap.

This clonotype was detected only a few times. The J gene is TRBJ2-1, the V gene TRBV6-2 or TRBV6-3; perhaps TRBD2 as D (6 bases). Trimming pared 5 bases from V and 2 bases from J, leaving 13 bases between. Looked up from germline, CDR1 is MNHEY and CDR2 is SVGEGT. There are 15 residues in the CDR3. The CDR3 nucleotides are TGTGCCAGCAGTGCCCGGGGGAGGCCCTACAATGAGCAGTTCTTC. It is translated as CASSARGRPYNEQFF.

About this clonotype itself: This may be a read error, as it is one base from a much larger clone. The CDR3 is CATKPGQPDYGYTF. The CDR3, as DNA: TGTGCCACCAAACCGGGACAGCCAGACTATGGCTACACCTTC. The chain joins TRBV10-3 to TRBJ1-2; 7 positions agree with TRBD1. The V gene end was trimmed by 10 bases and the J gene end by 3 bases; junction bases not matched to a gene: 11. The germline CDR1 and CDR2 sequences are ENHRY and SYGVKD. CDR3 length: 14 residues.

V and J are TRBV30 and TRBJ2-3, with 7 bases lining up with TRBD2. From germline, CDR1 is GTSNPN and CDR2 SVGIG (reference sequence). The CDR3 contains 14 residues. Germline trimming cut 4 bases from V and 6 bases from J; bases unmatched to any gene: 10. Written as DNA, the CDR3 is TGTGCCTGGACCGTGGGGACTAACGGCGATACGCAGTATTTT. Translated, it gives CAWTVGTNGDTQYF. The full variable domain, its missing parts supplied by reference TRBV30 and TRBJ2-3, is SQTIHQWPATLVQPVGSPLSLECTVEGTSNPNLYWYRQAAGRGLQLLFYSVGIGQISSEVPQNLSASRPQDRQFILSSKKLLLSDSGFYLCAWTVGTNGDTQYFGPGTRLTVL.

In this sample, this clonotype turned up a few times. The chain recombines TRBV29-1 with TRBJ2-3; D could derive from TRBD1 or TRBD2 (6 bases each). CDR1 and CDR2 from the germline V gene are SQVTM and ANQGSEA. CDR3 size: 14 residues. V shed 7 bases and J shed 0 bases, with 14 bases lying between them. The chain's CDR3 is CSAGGRGSTDTQYF. The CDR3 nucleotides are TGCAGCGCTGGGGGGCGGGGTAGCACAGATACGCAGTATTTT.

The chain recombines TRBV7-6 with TRBJ2-2; TRBD1 might be the D (6 bases). Per the germline V gene, CDR1 is SGHVS and CDR2 is FNYEAQ. The CDR3 runs 15 residues. V lost 5 bases, J lost 4 bases, and 14 bases lay in between. CDR3 sequence reads: CASSMGHGGTGELFF. CDR3 bases: TGTGCCAGCAGCATGGGACATGGGGGCACCGGGGAGCTGTTTTTT.

Ten or more counts support this clonotype. The chain combines TRBV18 with TRBJ2-7, with D perhaps being TRBD1 or TRBD2 (7 bases each). V shed 6 bases and J shed 7 bases, with 22 bases lying between them. The CDR3 contains 15 residues. Germline V lookup: CDR1 KGHSH, CDR2 LQKENI. The CDR3 region has the DNA TGTGCCAGCTCCCCTCCTCAGGGGGGGCCCGAGGAGCAGTACTTC. It is translated as CASSPPQGGPEEQYF. Full variable domain (missing parts from reference TRBV18 and TRBJ2-7): NAGVMQNPRHLVRRRGQEARLRCSPMKGHSHVYWYRQLPEEGLKFMVYLQKENIIDESGMPKERFSAEFPKEGPSILRIQQVVRGDSAAYFCASSPPQGGPEEQYFGPGTRLTVT.

Regarding this clonotype: One base away lies a much larger clone, so this may be a sequencing read error. The V call is TRBV29-1, the J call TRBJ1-1; maybe TRBD1 (5 bases). The CDR3 is 12 residues long. V was pared by 4 bases and J by 5 bases, with 11 bases between. Germline CDR1 SQVTM, CDR2 ANQGSEA. The CDR3 sequence is CSVVGGVTEAFF. CDR3 nucleotide sequence: TGCAGCGTTGTTGGGGGTGTGACTGAAGCTTTCTTT.